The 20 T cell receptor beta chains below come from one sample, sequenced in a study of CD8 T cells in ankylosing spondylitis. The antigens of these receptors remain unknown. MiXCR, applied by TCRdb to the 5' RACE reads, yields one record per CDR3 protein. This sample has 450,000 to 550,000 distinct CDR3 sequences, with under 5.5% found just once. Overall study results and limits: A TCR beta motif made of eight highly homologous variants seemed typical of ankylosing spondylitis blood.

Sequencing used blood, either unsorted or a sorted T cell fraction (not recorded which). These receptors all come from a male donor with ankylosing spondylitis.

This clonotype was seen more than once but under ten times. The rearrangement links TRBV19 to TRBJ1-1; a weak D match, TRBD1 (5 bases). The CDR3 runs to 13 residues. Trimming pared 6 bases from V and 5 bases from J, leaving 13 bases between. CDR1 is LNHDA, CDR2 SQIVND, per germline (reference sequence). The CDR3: CASRPREGTEAFF. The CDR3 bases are TGTGCCAGTAGACCCAGGGAGGGGACTGAAGCTTTCTTT.

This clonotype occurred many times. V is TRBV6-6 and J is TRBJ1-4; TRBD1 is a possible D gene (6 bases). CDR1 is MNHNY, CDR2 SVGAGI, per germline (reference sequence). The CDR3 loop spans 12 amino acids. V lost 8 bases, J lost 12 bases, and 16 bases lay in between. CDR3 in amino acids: CASYEGEEELFF. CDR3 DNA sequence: TGTGCCAGCTACGAGGGGGAAGAGGAACTGTTTTTT.

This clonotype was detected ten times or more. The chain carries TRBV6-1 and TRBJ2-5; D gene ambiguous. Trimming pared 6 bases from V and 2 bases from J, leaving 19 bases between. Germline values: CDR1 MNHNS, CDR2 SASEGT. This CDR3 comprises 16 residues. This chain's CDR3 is CASSRAPHSAQETQYF. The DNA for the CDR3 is TGTGCCAGCAGCCGGGCCCCCCATTCCGCTCAAGAGACCCAGTACTTC.

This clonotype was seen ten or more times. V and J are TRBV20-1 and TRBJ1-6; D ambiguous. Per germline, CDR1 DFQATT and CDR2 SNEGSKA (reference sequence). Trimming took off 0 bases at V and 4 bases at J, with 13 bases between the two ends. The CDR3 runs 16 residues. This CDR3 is CSARDTTAIYNSPLHF. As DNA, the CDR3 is TGCAGTGCTAGAGATACTACAGCCATTTATAATTCACCCCTCCACTTT.

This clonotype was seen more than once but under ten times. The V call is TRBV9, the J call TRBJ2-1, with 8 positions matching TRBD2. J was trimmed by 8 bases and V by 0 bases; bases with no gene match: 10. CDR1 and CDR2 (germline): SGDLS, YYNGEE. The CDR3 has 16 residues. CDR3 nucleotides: TGTGCCAGCAGCGTAGGTTTGGCGGGGGGCCGCCATGAGCAGTTCTTC. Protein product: CASSVGLAGGRHEQFF.

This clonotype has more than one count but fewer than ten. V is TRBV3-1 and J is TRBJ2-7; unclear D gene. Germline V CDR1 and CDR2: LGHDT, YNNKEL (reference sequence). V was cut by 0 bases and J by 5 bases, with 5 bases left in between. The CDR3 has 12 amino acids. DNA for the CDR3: TGTGCCAGCAGCCAAGAAATGAACGAGCAGTACTTC. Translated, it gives CASSQEMNEQYF.

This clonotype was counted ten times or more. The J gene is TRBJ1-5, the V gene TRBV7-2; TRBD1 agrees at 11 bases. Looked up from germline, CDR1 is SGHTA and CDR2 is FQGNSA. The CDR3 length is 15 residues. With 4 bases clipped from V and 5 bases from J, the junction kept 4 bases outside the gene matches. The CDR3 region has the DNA TGTGCCAGCAGCTCCCGGACAGGGGGCGATCAGCCCCAGCATTTT. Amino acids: CASSSRTGGDQPQHF.

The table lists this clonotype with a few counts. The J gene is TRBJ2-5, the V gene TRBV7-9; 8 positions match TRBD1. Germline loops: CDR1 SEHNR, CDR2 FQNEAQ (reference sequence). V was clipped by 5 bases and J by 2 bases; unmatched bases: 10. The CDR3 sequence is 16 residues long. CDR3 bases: TGTGCCAGCAGCCTATTCCCGGGACAGGCTCAAGAGACCCAGTACTTC. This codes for CASSLFPGQAQETQYF.

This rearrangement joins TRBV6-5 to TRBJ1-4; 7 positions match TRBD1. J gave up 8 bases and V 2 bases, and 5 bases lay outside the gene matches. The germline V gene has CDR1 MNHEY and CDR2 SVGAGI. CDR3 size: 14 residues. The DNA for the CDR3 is TGTGCCAGCAGTTACGACGGACAGGACGAAAAACTGTTTTTT. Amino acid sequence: CASSYDGQDEKLFF.

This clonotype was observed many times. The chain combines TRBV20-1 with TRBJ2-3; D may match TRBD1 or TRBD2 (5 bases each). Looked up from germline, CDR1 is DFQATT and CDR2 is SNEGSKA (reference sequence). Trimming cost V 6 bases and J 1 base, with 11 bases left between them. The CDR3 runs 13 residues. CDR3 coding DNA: TGCAGTGCATCCCAGGGAGGCACAGATACGCAGTATTTT. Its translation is CSASQGGTDTQYF.

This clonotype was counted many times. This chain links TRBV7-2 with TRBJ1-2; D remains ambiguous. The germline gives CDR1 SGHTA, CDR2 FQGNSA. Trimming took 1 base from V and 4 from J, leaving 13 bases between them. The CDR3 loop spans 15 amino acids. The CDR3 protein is CASSLVYRGSYGYTF. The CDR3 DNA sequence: TGTGCCAGCAGCTTAGTGTACAGAGGGAGCTATGGCTACACCTTC.

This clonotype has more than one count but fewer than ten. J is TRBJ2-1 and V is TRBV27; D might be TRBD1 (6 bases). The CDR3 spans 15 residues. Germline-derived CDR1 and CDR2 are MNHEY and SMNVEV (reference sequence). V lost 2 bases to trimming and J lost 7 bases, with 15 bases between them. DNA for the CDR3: TGTGCCAGCAGTTTAGGGAGAAGGGGGTCGAATGAGCAGTTCTTC. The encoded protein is CASSLGRRGSNEQFF.

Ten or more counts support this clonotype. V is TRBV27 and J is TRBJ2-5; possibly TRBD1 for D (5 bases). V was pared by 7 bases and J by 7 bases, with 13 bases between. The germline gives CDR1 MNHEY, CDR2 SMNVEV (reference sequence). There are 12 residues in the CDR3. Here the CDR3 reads CASKGWVGTQYF. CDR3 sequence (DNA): TGTGCCAGCAAGGGGTGGGTGGGGACCCAGTACTTC.

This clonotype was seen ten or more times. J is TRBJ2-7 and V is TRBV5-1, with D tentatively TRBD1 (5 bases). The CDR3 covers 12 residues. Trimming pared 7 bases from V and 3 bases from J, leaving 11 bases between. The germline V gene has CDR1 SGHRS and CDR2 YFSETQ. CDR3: CASGVDSYEQYF. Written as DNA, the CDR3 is TGCGCCAGCGGCGTCGACAGCTACGAGCAGTACTTC.

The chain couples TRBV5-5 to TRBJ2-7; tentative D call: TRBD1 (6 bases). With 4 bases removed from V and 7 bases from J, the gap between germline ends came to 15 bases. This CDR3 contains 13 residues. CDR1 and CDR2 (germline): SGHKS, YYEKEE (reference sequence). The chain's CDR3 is CASSRDNPREQYF. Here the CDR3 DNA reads TGTGCCAGCAGCCGGGACAATCCGAGGGAGCAGTACTTC. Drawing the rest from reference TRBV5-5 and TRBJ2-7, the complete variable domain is DAGVTQSPTHLIKTRGQQVTLRCSPISGHKSVSWYQQVLGQGPQFIFQYYEKEERGRGNFPDRFSARQFPNYSSELNVNALLLGDSALYLCASSRDNPREQYFGPGTRLTVT.

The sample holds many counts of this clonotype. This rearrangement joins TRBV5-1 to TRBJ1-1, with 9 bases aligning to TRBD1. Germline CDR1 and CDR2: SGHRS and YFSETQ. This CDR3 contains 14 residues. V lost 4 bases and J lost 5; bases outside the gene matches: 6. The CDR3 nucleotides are TGCGCCAGCAGCATAGGACAGGGGTGGACTGAAGCTTTCTTT. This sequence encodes CASSIGQGWTEAFF.

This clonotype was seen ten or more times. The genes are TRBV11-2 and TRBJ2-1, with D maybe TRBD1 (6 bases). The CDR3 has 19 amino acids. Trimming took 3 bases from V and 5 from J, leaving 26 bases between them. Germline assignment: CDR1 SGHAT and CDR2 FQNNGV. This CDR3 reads CASSFLIRGPLKGDNEQFF. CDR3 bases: TGTGCCAGCAGCTTTCTCATCCGGGGCCCTCTAAAGGGGGACAATGAGCAGTTCTTC. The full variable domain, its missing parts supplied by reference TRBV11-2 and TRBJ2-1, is EAGVAQSPRYKIIEKRQSVAFWCNPISGHATLYWYQQILGQGPKLLIQFQNNGVVDDSQLPKDRFSAERLKGVDSTLKIQPAKLEDSAVYLCASSFLIRGPLKGDNEQFFGPGTRLTVL.

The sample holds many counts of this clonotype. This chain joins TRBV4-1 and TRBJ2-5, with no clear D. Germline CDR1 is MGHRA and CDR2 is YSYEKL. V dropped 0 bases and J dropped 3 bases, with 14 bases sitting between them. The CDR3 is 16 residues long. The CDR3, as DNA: TGCGCCAGCAGCCAAGATACACGGCGGATCGAAGAGACCCAGTACTTC. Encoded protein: CASSQDTRRIEETQYF.

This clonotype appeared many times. The CDR3 loop is CASSSTGSGYYNEQFF. CDR3 nucleotide sequence: TGTGCCAGCAGCTCGACGGGGAGCGGATACTACAATGAGCAGTTCTTC. The chain is built from TRBV7-9 and TRBJ2-1; D is possibly TRBD2 (5 bases). CDR3 length equals 16 residues. The germline gives CDR1 SEHNR, CDR2 FQNEAQ (reference sequence). V lost 4 bases and J 3 bases, leaving 16 bases between the germline ends.

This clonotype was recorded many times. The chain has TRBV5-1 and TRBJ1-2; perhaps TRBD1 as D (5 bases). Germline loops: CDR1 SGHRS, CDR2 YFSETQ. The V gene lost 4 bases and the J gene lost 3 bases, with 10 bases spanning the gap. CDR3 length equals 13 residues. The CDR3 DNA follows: TGCGCCAGCAGCGTTCAGGGATACTATGGCTACACCTTC. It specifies CASSVQGYYGYTF.